The 5 T cell receptor beta chains reported below all come from one sample, sequenced in a study of T cells in Graves' hyperthyroidism and ophthalmopathy. The investigators amplified TCR beta CDR3 regions from RNA transcripts. Primed by the HTBI set, a first-round RT-PCR was run on the TCR CDR3. TCRdb re-called the multiplex PCR reads with MiXCR, one entry per CDR3 protein. The sample contains around 250,000 distinct CDR3 sequences, roughly 14% of which appear only once. The specimen was blood. The receptors derive from a woman aged 35 to 49 with Graves' hyperthyroidism that later progressed to Graves' ophthalmopathy.

Many counts were recorded for this clonotype. The rearrangement joins TRBV6-1 to TRBJ2-1, with D tentatively TRBD1 (6 bases). The CDR3 runs 14 residues. The ends were cut back, 8 bases at V and 5 bases at J, with 16 bases in the middle. Germline V gene data show CDR1 as MNHNS and CDR2 as SASEGT. The CDR3: CASRWGQGHNEQFF. In nucleotides, the CDR3 is TGTGCCAGCCGCTGGGGGCAGGGACACAATGAGCAGTTCTTC.

In this sample, this clonotype turned up many times. The J gene is TRBJ2-7, the V gene TRBV20-1; D gene uncertain. Germline-derived CDR1 and CDR2 are DFQATT and SNEGSKA (reference sequence). The CDR3 sequence is 11 residues long. In nucleotides, the CDR3 is TGCTGCGTTGGCAAAACCTACGAGCAGTACTTC. Its protein product is CCVGKTYEQYF.

This clonotype was observed many times. V and J are TRBV28 and TRBJ1-1; perhaps TRBD1 as D (5 bases). Trimming took 6 bases from V and 10 from J, leaving 12 bases between them. The CDR3 extends over 11 amino acids. From germline, CDR1 is MDHEN and CDR2 SYDVKM. This CDR3 is CASRWGVVAFF. The CDR3 bases are TGTGCCAGCAGATGGGGGGTCGTAGCTTTCTTT.

Ten or more counts support this clonotype. V and J are TRBV20-1 and TRBJ1-6; no reliable D call. There are 14 residues in the CDR3. V lost 3 bases and J lost 9, with 15 bases in between. CDR1 is DFQATT, CDR2 SNEGSKA, per germline (reference sequence). CDR3 protein: CSASIIGLGSPLHF. The DNA for the CDR3 is TGCAGTGCTAGTATTATCGGGTTGGGTTCACCCCTCCACTTT.

In its sample, this clonotype was seen many times. The chain links TRBV20-1 to TRBJ2-5; no definite D call. Looked up from germline, CDR1 is DFQATT and CDR2 is SNEGSKA (reference sequence). CDR3 length: 13 amino acids. CDR3 nucleotides: TGCAGCCTCCTCCCCCAAGCCCAAGAGACCCAGTACTTC. Its protein is CSLLPQAQETQYF.